This T cell receptor beta chain was profiled in a study of CD8 T cells in Susac syndrome. Study-wide background: When blood was drawn, patients with Susac syndrome were on intravenous immunoglobulin alone, on corticosteroids, or therapy-naive.

Roughly 0.45 to 1 ug RNA was reverse transcribed with random hexamers. In TCRdb, the immunoSEQ multiplex PCR reads were re-called with MiXCR into one record per CDR3 protein. The table records 150,000 or so distinct CDR3 sequences, about 95% of them present only once. Germline V lookup: CDR1 LNHNV, CDR2 YYDKDF (reference sequence). V was clipped by 0 bases and J by 6 bases; unmatched bases: 4. CDR3 length: 14 residues. Sequencing was performed on CD4+ T cells from PBMCs. The chain employs TRBV15 and TRBJ2-7; 8 bases map to TRBD2. This sequence was found in a human donor with Susac syndrome. The CDR3 DNA is TGTGCCACCAGCAGAGATAGTGGGACTAGCGAGCAGTACTTC. Protein product: CATSRDSGTSEQYF.